A selection of T cell receptor beta chains follows, all from one sample in a study of response to subunit inactivated influenza vaccine. Each CDR3 protein gets one entry after TCRdb re-called the RT-PCR reads with MiXCR. The sample consists of hundreds of thousands of distinct CDR3 sequences, around 15% of them appearing once. The starting material was PBMCs from blood, obtained roughly 15 days before vaccination. The receptor set was obtained from a man in his fifties or sixties who received an inactivated influenza vaccine. Each CDR3 is given with its conserved first and last residue. Fields, in order: CDR3 protein, CDR3 DNA, D gene, V gene, J gene, clone size. D genes are given only for firm matches. Rows give clone size only sometimes, using once, few, many, or a class for an expanded clone.

CDR3aa: CASRRGQNEQYF
CDR3nt: TGTGCCAGCAGGCGCGGACAGAACGAGCAGTACTTC
d_gene: -
v_gene: TRBV7-9
j_gene: TRBJ2-7
abundance: -

CDR3aa: CASSQVSTGIYGYTF
CDR3nt: TGCGCCAGCAGCCAAGTTTCGACAGGGATTTATGGCTACACCTTC
d_gene: TRBD1
v_gene: TRBV4-3
j_gene: TRBJ1-2
abundance: few

CDR3aa: CASSQVAGTSFPNTGELFF
CDR3nt: TGTGCCAGCAGCCAAGTAGCGGGAACTAGCTTCCCGAACACCGGGGAGCTGTTTTTT
d_gene: TRBD2
v_gene: TRBV4-2
j_gene: TRBJ2-2
abundance: -

CDR3aa: CASNPLLAGSYEQFF
CDR3nt: TGCGCCAGCAATCCCCTCCTAGCGGGGTCGTATGAGCAGTTCTTC
d_gene: TRBD2
v_gene: TRBV10-2
j_gene: TRBJ2-1
abundance: -

CDR3aa: CASSYRAQNQLQHF
CDR3nt: TGTGCCAGCAGCTACCGGGCGCAAAATCAGCTCCAGCATTTT
d_gene: -
v_gene: TRBV5-6
j_gene: TRBJ1-5
abundance: once

CDR3aa: CASSLGGRVTDTQYF
CDR3nt: TGCGCCAGCAGCTTGGGGGGGCGCGTGACAGATACGCAGTATTTT
d_gene: -
v_gene: TRBV5-1
j_gene: TRBJ2-3
abundance: -

CDR3aa: CASTRGNMNTEAFF
CDR3nt: TGTGCCAGCACCCGGGGAAACATGAACACTGAAGCTTTCTTT
d_gene: -
v_gene: TRBV2
j_gene: TRBJ1-1
abundance: few

CDR3aa: CAISPYRESSYNEQFF
CDR3nt: TGTGCCATCAGCCCCTACAGGGAAAGCTCCTACAATGAGCAGTTCTTC
d_gene: -
v_gene: TRBV10-3
j_gene: TRBJ2-1
abundance: few

CDR3aa: CASSFGQVNTEAFF
CDR3nt: TGTGCCAGCAGTTTTGGGCAGGTGAACACTGAAGCTTTCTTT
d_gene: -
v_gene: TRBV12-3/TRBV12-4
j_gene: TRBJ1-1
abundance: -

CDR3aa: CASSTRGFLETQYF
CDR3nt: TGTGCCAGCAGTACCCGAGGATTCTTAGAGACCCAGTACTTC
d_gene: -
v_gene: TRBV27
j_gene: TRBJ2-5
abundance: few

CDR3aa: CASSSDRGNTGELFF
CDR3nt: TGTGCCAGCAGCAGTGACAGGGGGAACACCGGGGAGCTGTTTTTT
d_gene: TRBD1
v_gene: TRBV2
j_gene: TRBJ2-2
abundance: many

CDR3aa: CASRPYYGYTF
CDR3nt: TGTGCCAGCAGGCCTTACTATGGCTACACCTTC
d_gene: -
v_gene: TRBV2
j_gene: TRBJ1-2
abundance: -

CDR3aa: CSVSQRTHSYEQYF
CDR3nt: TGCAGCGTTTCGCAGCGGACACACTCCTACGAGCAGTACTTC
d_gene: -
v_gene: TRBV29-1
j_gene: TRBJ2-7
abundance: many

CDR3aa: CASSVVRDSEQFF
CDR3nt: TGTGCCAGCAGCGTAGTCAGGGACAGTGAGCAGTTCTTC
d_gene: TRBD1
v_gene: TRBV9
j_gene: TRBJ2-1
abundance: few

CDR3aa: CASSGPFPPQPQHF
CDR3nt: TGTGCCAGCAGCGGGCCTTTTCCCCCTCAGCCCCAGCATTTT
d_gene: -
v_gene: TRBV28
j_gene: TRBJ1-5
abundance: -

CDR3aa: CASRLQGWGTDTQYF
CDR3nt: TGTGCCAGCAGATTACAGGGTTGGGGCACAGATACGCAGTATTTT
d_gene: -
v_gene: TRBV27
j_gene: TRBJ2-3
abundance: few

CDR3aa: CASSLAGTGVYNEQFF
CDR3nt: TGTGCCAGCAGTCTGGCCGGGACAGGGGTCTACAATGAGCAGTTCTTC
d_gene: TRBD1
v_gene: TRBV6-1
j_gene: TRBJ2-1
abundance: few

CDR3aa: CASSLTSGRNTGELFF
CDR3nt: TGCGCCAGCAGCTTGACTAGCGGGAGGAACACCGGGGAGCTGTTTTTT
d_gene: TRBD2
v_gene: TRBV5-1
j_gene: TRBJ2-2
abundance: many

CDR3aa: CASSSGTDAYEQYF
CDR3nt: TGTGCCAGCAGTTCCGGGACCGACGCCTACGAGCAGTACTTC
d_gene: -
v_gene: TRBV12-3/TRBV12-4
j_gene: TRBJ2-7
abundance: few

CDR3aa: CASMEDRGNTGELFF
CDR3nt: TGTGCCAGCATGGAAGACAGGGGGAACACCGGGGAGCTGTTTTTT
d_gene: TRBD1
v_gene: TRBV2
j_gene: TRBJ2-2
abundance: few

CDR3aa: CASSLLTRNEQFF
CDR3nt: TGTGCCAGCAGTTTGCTGACTCGGAATGAGCAGTTCTTC
d_gene: -
v_gene: TRBV27
j_gene: TRBJ2-1
abundance: -

CDR3aa: CASSSLATQETQYF
CDR3nt: TGCGCCAGCAGCTCCTTAGCGACCCAAGAGACCCAGTACTTC
d_gene: -
v_gene: TRBV5-1
j_gene: TRBJ2-5
abundance: -

CDR3aa: CASSEGPRGTYEQYF
CDR3nt: TGTGCCAGCAGTGAAGGGCCCCGGGGCACCTACGAGCAGTACTTC
d_gene: -
v_gene: TRBV2
j_gene: TRBJ2-7
abundance: few

CDR3aa: CASNPTGYSSYEQYF
CDR3nt: TGTGCCAGCAATCCGACAGGGTACAGCTCCTACGAGCAGTACTTC
d_gene: TRBD1
v_gene: TRBV6-1
j_gene: TRBJ2-7
abundance: few

CDR3aa: CASSQDRRRQFF
CDR3nt: TGTGCCAGCAGCCAAGACCGGCGGCGGCAGTTCTTC
d_gene: -
v_gene: TRBV3-1
j_gene: TRBJ2-1
abundance: -

CDR3aa: CASSLLNNRGIEQFF
CDR3nt: TGTGCCAGCTCACTACTCAACAACAGGGGGATTGAGCAGTTCTTC
d_gene: TRBD1
v_gene: TRBV18
j_gene: TRBJ2-1
abundance: -

CDR3aa: CASSYAPGGLTTTQHF
CDR3nt: TGTGCCAGCAGTTACGCCCCGGGGGGCCTGACAACGACCCAGCATTTT
d_gene: -
v_gene: TRBV6-2/TRBV6-3
j_gene: TRBJ1-5
abundance: few

CDR3aa: CASQQGKVQFF
CDR3nt: TGTGCCAGCCAACAGGGAAAAGTGCAGTTCTTC
d_gene: -
v_gene: TRBV19
j_gene: TRBJ2-1
abundance: few

CDR3aa: CASSRDPRDRGSGTQYF
CDR3nt: TGTGCCAGCAGCCGAGACCCCCGGGACAGGGGTTCGGGGACGCAGTATTTT
d_gene: TRBD1
v_gene: TRBV4-2
j_gene: TRBJ2-3
abundance: many

CDR3aa: CASTNSGREGHEQFF
CDR3nt: TGTGCCAGCACAAATAGCGGGAGGGAAGGACATGAGCAGTTCTTC
d_gene: TRBD2
v_gene: TRBV28
j_gene: TRBJ2-1
abundance: few

CDR3aa: CASSEAPGRNIQYF
CDR3nt: TGTGCCAGCAGTGAAGCTCCAGGAAGAAACATTCAGTACTTC
d_gene: -
v_gene: TRBV2
j_gene: TRBJ2-4
abundance: few

CDR3aa: CATSEAGTYEQFF
CDR3nt: TGTGCCACCAGTGAGGCCGGGACGTATGAGCAGTTCTTC
d_gene: -
v_gene: TRBV24-1
j_gene: TRBJ2-1
abundance: -

CDR3aa: CASSLGQVRQETQYF
CDR3nt: TGTGCCAGCAGCTTAGGGCAGGTCAGACAAGAGACCCAGTACTTC
d_gene: -
v_gene: TRBV7-2
j_gene: TRBJ2-5
abundance: few

CDR3aa: CASTGQRTGTDTQYF
CDR3nt: TGTGCCAGCACCGGTCAGCGAACTGGCACAGATACGCAGTATTTT
d_gene: -
v_gene: TRBV7-9
j_gene: TRBJ2-3
abundance: -

CDR3aa: CASSTGSGAITDTQYF
CDR3nt: TGTGCCAGCAGCACAGGTTCAGGGGCGATCACAGATACGCAGTATTTT
d_gene: -
v_gene: TRBV7-9
j_gene: TRBJ2-3
abundance: -

CDR3aa: CASSSSGTTYNEQFF
CDR3nt: TGTGCCAGCAGCTCATCCGGGACTACCTACAATGAGCAGTTCTTC
d_gene: TRBD2
v_gene: TRBV7-9
j_gene: TRBJ2-1
abundance: -

CDR3aa: CASSPGTGVPYGYTF
CDR3nt: TGTGCCAGCAGTCCCGGGACAGGGGTGCCCTATGGCTACACCTTC
d_gene: TRBD1
v_gene: TRBV6-1
j_gene: TRBJ1-2
abundance: few

CDR3aa: CASNPGPPRYEQYF
CDR3nt: TGTGCCAGCAATCCGGGACCCCCTCGCTACGAGCAGTACTTC
d_gene: -
v_gene: TRBV28
j_gene: TRBJ2-7
abundance: -

CDR3aa: CASRLGPNTGELFF
CDR3nt: TGTGCCAGCAGACTGGGACCGAACACCGGGGAGCTGTTTTTT
d_gene: -
v_gene: TRBV9
j_gene: TRBJ2-2
abundance: -

CDR3aa: CASSNDGDRGHEQYF
CDR3nt: TGCGCCAGCAGCAACGATGGGGACAGGGGTCACGAGCAGTACTTC
d_gene: TRBD1
v_gene: TRBV5-1
j_gene: TRBJ2-7
abundance: -

CDR3aa: CASSYSFGANVLTF
CDR3nt: TGTGCCAGCAGTTACTCGTTCGGGGCCAACGTCCTGACTTTC
d_gene: -
v_gene: TRBV6-5
j_gene: TRBJ2-6
abundance: -

CDR3aa: CASSLGLAGGPTTDTQYF
CDR3nt: TGCGCCAGCAGCTTGGGTCTAGCGGGGGGCCCCACCACAGATACGCAGTATTTT
d_gene: TRBD2
v_gene: TRBV5-1
j_gene: TRBJ2-3
abundance: few